The present entry profiles one T cell receptor (beta chain) with its context. These data are taken from a study of CD8 T cells in Susac syndrome. Random hexamers were used to reverse transcribe the RNA input (about 0.5 to 1 ug). Using its own MiXCR run on the immunoSEQ multiplex PCR reads, TCRdb lists one record per CDR3 protein. The top ten clones hold around 0.15% of a sample with roughly 220,000 distinct CDR3 sequences, 94% of them seen once. The CDR3 sequence is 16 residues long. Trimming removed 0 bases from V and 2 bases from J, with 11 bases in between. CDR1 and CDR2 (germline): MNHNS, SASEGT. Sequenced material: CD4+ T cells from PBMCs. The sequence was collected from a human donor with Susac syndrome. The genes are TRBV6-1 and TRBJ2-1, with D possibly matching TRBD1 (6 bases). The CDR3 DNA reads as TGTGCCAGCAGTGAAGCTGGGGGCCTTACCTACAATGAGCAGTTCTTC. It is translated as CASSEAGGLTYNEQFF.